This T cell receptor beta chain stems from a study of molecular identifiers for immune sequencing clone quantification. Study-wide background: With replicates, the RNA of approximately 22,000 or 94,000 naive CD8 cells was split five ways and four were sequenced.

This CDR3 is built from 14 residues. V trimming: 3 bases; J trimming: 4 bases; junction bases outside the gene matches: 6. Per the germline V gene, CDR1 is SGHTS and CDR2 is YDEGEE. Study-level results: More than 99% of effector molecules, versus under 1% of naive-cell molecules, belonged to clones above 20 RNA copies.

This clonotype was detected a few times. Its antigen is undetermined. Each CDR3 protein is one row after TCRdb ran MiXCR on the PCR reads. There are approximately 320,000 distinct CDR3 sequences in the sample; over 20% occur only once, and around 0.76% lies in the top ten. V usage is TRBV5-8 and J usage is TRBJ2-7; 8 positions match TRBD2. This clonotype was obtained from a human donor in good health. Some libraries in this study had Jurkat cell RNA spiked in. Input material: naive CD8+ T cells from blood, with Jurkat cell RNA spiked in. The subset denotes: FACS-sorted CD8+CD4-CCR7+CD45RA+ naive T cells. The CDR3 spells CASSWASGGYEQYF. For the CDR3, the DNA is TGTGCCAGCAGCTGGGCCAGCGGGGGATACGAGCAGTACTTC.